A selection of T cell receptor beta chains follows, all from one sample in a study of T cell changes during pregnancy in multiple sclerosis. The assay was immunoSEQ multiplex PCR, and TCRdb's table has in-frame clones only and misses some. Among tens of thousands of clones listed, 85% to 95% were seen once. The specimen was CD4+ T cells from peripheral blood mononuclear cells, collected in the first trimester of pregnancy. Every receptor here comes from a female donor with multiple sclerosis, enrolled in a pregnancy study. Both conserved end residues are part of each CDR3. Clone size appears in some rows only: once, few, many, or a class for an expanded clone.

size,J,V,CDR3
few,TRBJ1-4,TRBV15,CATSRFGRGLEEKLFF
once,TRBJ1-1,TRBV2,CASRGGRDTEAFF
.,TRBJ1-5,TRBV2,CASRSTGQGNQPQHF
.,TRBJ2-7,TRBV25-1,CASSSTGGYSYEQYF
.,TRBJ1-2,TRBV19,CASIPGGNGYGYTF
.,TRBJ1-6,TRBV9,CASSGGTGYNSPLHF
once,TRBJ2-7,TRBV19,CASSIVRTISSYEQYF
.,TRBJ1-6,TRBV6-6,CASSLRAGYASPLHF
.,TRBJ1-1,TRBV29-1,CSVDRRLSTEAFF
once,TRBJ2-5,TRBV7-9,CAAAGVGETQYF
once,TRBJ1-4,TRBV2,CASSEDRGRGEKLFF
.,TRBJ1-5,TRBV7-9,CAGGSDQPQHF
.,TRBJ2-7,TRBV19,CASSIFGTAGEQYF
.,TRBJ2-2,TRBV7-6,CASSLRLAGPTGELFF
.,TRBJ1-3,TRBV19,CASSMSTGFSGNTIYF
.,TRBJ2-1,TRBV6-6,CASSYRRDYNEQFF
.,TRBJ1-6,TRBV2,CASIQGVGSPLHF
.,TRBJ1-5,TRBV6-4,CATRTGWQPQHF
.,TRBJ2-1,TRBV9,CASSVIGGVEQFF
.,TRBJ2-1,TRBV29-1,CSVGRGGASYNEQFF
.,TRBJ1-1,TRBV18,CASSPRTGANTEAFF
.,TRBJ1-1,TRBV7-3,CASSHTGDTEAFF
.,TRBJ2-1,TRBV6-1,CASSAGQASYNEQFF
once,TRBJ1-4,TRBV18,CASSPLRPNPGRGEKLFF
.,TRBJ2-1,TRBV4-1,CASSQAAAGGLREQFF
.,TRBJ1-2,TRBV5-5,CASSLGGQGPFTQLYGYTF